The 15 T cell receptor beta chains presented below share a single source sample, sequenced in a study of T cell repertoires in cytomegalovirus infection. Their antigens are not known. MiXCR was run by TCRdb on the reads, yielding one entry per CDR3 protein. The sample lists approximately 1,000,000 distinct CDR3 sequences, approximately 31% occurring once. The specimen comprised cultured CD8+ T cells from PBMCs, sampled from culture after CMV antigen stimulation. The source of these receptors is a human donor in good health (CMV status not recorded). Some clones in this sample may be carry-over from other donors' samples.

The V and J genes are TRBV5-5 and TRBJ2-7; TRBD1 matches 7 bases. The CDR3 covers 18 residues. V shed 0 bases, J shed 3 bases, and the junction held 15 bases outside the gene matches. The germline V gene has CDR1 SGHKS and CDR2 YYEKEE (reference sequence). The CDR3 is CASSLGPGTEAWGYEQYV. For the CDR3, the DNA is TGTGCCAGCAGCTTGGGTCCCGGGACAGAGGCGTGGGGCTACGAGCAGTACGTC.

The V and J genes are TRBV7-6 and TRBJ1-1; D gene unclear. The CDR3 covers 15 residues. The germline CDR1 and CDR2 sequences are SGHVS and FNYEAQ. Trimming pared 1 base from V and 5 bases from J, leaving 14 bases between. Written as DNA, the CDR3 is TGTGCCAGCAGCTTAGAGACGGCCTCCGAGACTGAAGCTTTCTTT. The encoded protein is CASSLETASETEAFF. The variable domain in full, completed from reference TRBV7-6 and TRBJ1-1, reads GAGVSQSPRYKVTKRGQDVALRCDPISGHVSLYWYRQALGQGPEFLTYFNYEAQQDKSGLPNDRFSAERPEGSISTLTIQRTEQRDSAMYRCASSLETASETEAFFGQGTRLTVV.

This clonotype showed up just once. The rearrangement uses TRBV19 and TRBJ2-1; tentatively, D is TRBD2 (5 bases). Germline V CDR1 and CDR2: LNHDA, SQIVND (reference sequence). V lost 7 bases, J lost 3 bases, and 16 bases lay in between. The CDR3 runs to 15 residues. The CDR3 DNA sequence: TGTGCCAGTACCTCTGCTGAGGGTTTCTACAATGAGCAGTTCTTC. Translation: CASTSAEGFYNEQFF.

In this sample, this clonotype turned up once. The gene calls are TRBV12-3 or TRBV12-4 and TRBJ2-5, with D unclear. The CDR3 is 13 residues long. V was cut by 2 bases and J by 5 bases, with 9 bases left in between. The CDR3, as DNA: TGTGCCAGCAGTTTAAATATAGGGGAGACCCAGTACTTC. Translating it yields CASSLNIGETQYF.

The chain uses TRBV12-3 or TRBV12-4 and TRBJ2-5; D is perhaps TRBD1 or TRBD2 (5 bases each). The CDR3 runs to 13 residues. V lost 3 bases, J lost 4 bases, and 9 bases lay in between. CDR3 loop: CASSLVGTETQYF. The CDR3 DNA reads as TGTGCCAGCAGTTTGGTCGGGACAGAGACCCAGTACTTC.

Note on this clonotype: This may arise from a read error, as a much more abundant clone is one base away. The rearrangement links TRBV7-6 to TRBJ2-3, with TRBD1 as a possible D gene (6 bases). Trimming took 1 base from V and 2 from J, leaving 16 bases between them. The germline gives CDR1 SGHVS, CDR2 FNYEAQ. This CDR3 has 17 residues. CDR3: CASSLVVRQGPTDTQYF. CDR3 in DNA: TGTGCCAGCAGCTTAGTCGTACGGCAGGGGCCCACAGATACGCAGTATTTT. The whole variable domain, filled in from reference TRBV7-6 and TRBJ2-3, reads GAGVSQSPRYKVTKRGQDVALRCDPISGHVSLYWYRQALGQGPEFLTYFNYEAQQDKSGLPNDRFSAERPEGSISTLTIQRTEQRDSAMYRCASSLVVRQGPTDTQYFGPGTRLTVL.

The gene calls are TRBV6-1 and TRBJ1-2; the D is unclear. The V end lost 5 bases, the J end lost 2 bases, and 12 bases lay between the germline ends. This CDR3 has 14 residues. Germline V gene lookup returns CDR1 MNHNS and CDR2 SASEGT. The CDR3 nucleotides are TGTGCCAGCAGTTTTGCTCAGTACAACTATGGCTACACCTTC. Its translation is CASSFAQYNYGYTF.

The CDR3 DNA follows: TGCAGTGCTACCCTTAATAGCGGGGCTTACAATGAGCAGTTCTTC. Translation: CSATLNSGAYNEQFF. The genes are TRBV20-1 and TRBJ2-1; 8 positions agree with TRBD2. V gave up 4 bases and J gave up 4 bases; unmatched junction bases: 9. Germline V gives CDR1 DFQATT, CDR2 SNEGSKA (reference sequence). The CDR3 covers 15 residues.

This clonotype has a count of ten or more. J is TRBJ1-1 and V is TRBV7-2, with D hard to call. The germline gives CDR1 SGHTA, CDR2 FQGNSA. CDR3 size: 14 residues. Trimming shortened V by 3 bases and J by 2 bases, and 10 bases separated the two germline ends. The CDR3 loop reads CASSFLTQNTEAFF. CDR3 nucleotide sequence: TGTGCCAGCAGCTTTCTTACACAAAACACTGAAGCTTTCTTT.

This clonotype was counted a few times. The rearrangement links TRBV5-1 to TRBJ2-7; tentative D call: TRBD1 (5 bases). This CDR3 has 15 amino acids. Germline values: CDR1 SGHRS, CDR2 YFSETQ. The germline V and J ends were trimmed by 3 bases and 2 bases, with 15 bases remaining between them. CDR3 coding DNA: TGCGCCAGCAGCTCTTCTAGGACATCTCCCTACGAGCAGTACTTC. Translation gives CASSSSRTSPYEQYF. Based on the CDR3 plus reference TRBV5-1 and TRBJ2-7, the full variable domain is KAGVTQTPRYLIKTRGQQVTLSCSPISGHRSVSWYQQTPGQGLQFLFEYFSETQRNKGNFPGRFSGRQFSNSRSEMNVSTLELGDSALYLCASSSSRTSPYEQYFGPGTRLTVT.

The chain links TRBV18 to TRBJ2-5; TRBD1 matches 11 bases. Germline loops: CDR1 KGHSH, CDR2 LQKENI. CDR3 size: 15 residues. V lost 1 base to trimming and J lost 6 bases; unmatched junction nucleotides: 4. The chain's CDR3 is CASSPQDRGLKTQYF. CDR3 in DNA: TGTGCCAGCTCACCACAGGACAGGGGGCTGAAGACCCAGTACTTC.

This clonotype turned up a few times. V and J are TRBV5-1 and TRBJ2-1, with D maybe TRBD1 (5 bases). Germline V gene sequence: CDR1 SGHRS, CDR2 YFSETQ. V was trimmed by 1 base and J by 7 bases, leaving 12 bases between them. This CDR3 is 14 amino acids long. CDR3 coding DNA: TGCGCCAGCAGCTTGTCAGGGTCCGTAAATGAGCAGTTCTTC. This encodes CASSLSGSVNEQFF.

This clonotype was seen at least ten times. The chain is built from TRBV6-6 and TRBJ2-7; D possibly matches TRBD1 or TRBD2 (5 bases each). CDR3 length equals 15 residues. Trimming cost V 7 bases and J 2 bases, with 18 bases left between them. CDR1 and CDR2 from the germline V gene are MNHNY and SVGAGI (reference sequence). The CDR3 reads CASTDQGDVPYEQYF. DNA for the CDR3: TGTGCCAGCACTGACCAGGGAGACGTCCCCTACGAGCAGTACTTC.

A few counts support this clonotype. The CDR3 DNA reads as TGTGCCAGCAGCTTACCAAGAACCCCTTTGAACACTGAAGCTTTCTTT. This translates into CASSLPRTPLNTEAFF. The chain employs TRBV5-5 and TRBJ1-1; D uncertain. CDR3 length: 16 amino acids. V lost 2 bases and J 0 bases, leaving 14 bases between the germline ends. Germline CDR1 and CDR2: SGHKS and YYEKEE (reference sequence).

This clonotype was seen more than once but under ten times. The chain combines TRBV12-3 or TRBV12-4 with TRBJ2-5; D may be TRBD1 or TRBD2 (6 bases each). V shed 7 bases and J shed 5 bases, with 17 bases lying between them. CDR3 length equals 14 residues. The CDR3 region is CASTPRRGGETQYF. DNA for the CDR3: TGTGCCAGCACCCCCCGGAGAGGGGGGGAGACCCAGTACTTC.